What follows describes a single T cell receptor beta chain. The antigen is not known. The sample is drawn from a study of response to subunit inactivated influenza vaccine. Study-level points and caveats: After each seasonal influenza vaccination, few new T cells are recruited, the authors suggested.

This CDR3 has 17 residues. V was pared by 6 bases and J by 0 bases, with 8 bases of the junction left unmatched. In TCRdb, the RT-PCR reads were re-called with MiXCR into one record per CDR3 protein. The profile shows almost 600,000 distinct CDR3 sequences, 12% to 15% of them singletons. The specimen comprised PBMCs from blood, sampled less than 13 days after vaccination. The chain joins TRBV12-3 or TRBV12-4 to TRBJ2-6; 7 nucleotides agree with TRBD1. The clonotype was recovered from a man in his forties or fifties who received an inactivated influenza vaccine. The CDR3 here is CASSWTGSNSGANVLTF. The CDR3 DNA reads TGTGCCAGCAGCTGGACAGGCAGTAACTCTGGGGCCAACGTCCTGACTTTC.